The entry below describes one TCR beta chain. Antigen unknown. The data were obtained in a study of cytomegalovirus exposure and HLA in healthy donors. Study results and limitations: TCR beta V- and J-gene trimming, according to a later analysis, was linked to a missense DCLRE1C variant. Rarity marked most TCR sequences, yet some public TCRs occurred in many donors.

The germline V and J ends were trimmed by 11 bases and 6 bases, with 13 bases remaining between them. The CDR3 has 12 amino acids. Looked up from germline, CDR1 is MDHEN and CDR2 is SYDVKM. Amplification used 60 Vbeta primers and 13 Jbeta primers. Some clones are missing from TCRdb's copy, which holds only in-frame ones; the method was immunoSEQ multiplex PCR. The profile shows roughly 120,000 clones, 65% to 85% of them singletons. V usage is TRBV28 and J usage is TRBJ2-2, with D perhaps matching TRBD1 (6 bases). The receptor was isolated from a man between 50 and 59 years old in good health and CMV-seronegative. The material sequenced was PBMCs. The CDR3 DNA is TGTGCCGCCAGAACAGGGCCCGGGGAGCTGTTTTTT. This codes for CAARTGPGELFF. The full variable domain, its missing parts supplied by reference TRBV28 and TRBJ2-2, is DVKVTQSSRYLVKRTGEKVFLECVQDMDHENMFWYRQDPGLGLRLIYFSYDVKMKEKGDIPEGYSVSREKKERFSLILESASTNQTSMYLCAARTGPGELFFGEGSRLTVL.